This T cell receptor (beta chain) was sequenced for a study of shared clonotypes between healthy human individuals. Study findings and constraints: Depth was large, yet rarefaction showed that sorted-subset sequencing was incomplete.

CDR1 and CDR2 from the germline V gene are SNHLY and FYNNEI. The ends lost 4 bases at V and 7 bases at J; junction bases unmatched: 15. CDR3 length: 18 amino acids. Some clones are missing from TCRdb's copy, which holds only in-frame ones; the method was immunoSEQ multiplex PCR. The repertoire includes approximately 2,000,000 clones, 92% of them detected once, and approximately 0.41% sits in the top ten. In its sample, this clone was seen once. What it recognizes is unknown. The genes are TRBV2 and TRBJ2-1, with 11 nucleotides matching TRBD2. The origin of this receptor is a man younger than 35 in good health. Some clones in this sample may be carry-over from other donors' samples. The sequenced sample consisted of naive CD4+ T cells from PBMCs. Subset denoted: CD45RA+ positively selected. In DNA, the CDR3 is TGTGCCAGCAGTGTGGTAGCGGGAGGGTTTAACGGGGGGAATGAGCAGTTCTTC. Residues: CASSVVAGGFNGGNEQFF. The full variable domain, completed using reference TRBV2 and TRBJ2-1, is EPEVTQTPSHQVTQMGQEVILRCVPISNHLYFYWYRQILGQKVEFLVSFYNNEISEKSEIFDDQFSVERPDGSNFTLKIRSTKLEDSAMYFCASSVVAGGFNGGNEQFFGPGTRLTVL.